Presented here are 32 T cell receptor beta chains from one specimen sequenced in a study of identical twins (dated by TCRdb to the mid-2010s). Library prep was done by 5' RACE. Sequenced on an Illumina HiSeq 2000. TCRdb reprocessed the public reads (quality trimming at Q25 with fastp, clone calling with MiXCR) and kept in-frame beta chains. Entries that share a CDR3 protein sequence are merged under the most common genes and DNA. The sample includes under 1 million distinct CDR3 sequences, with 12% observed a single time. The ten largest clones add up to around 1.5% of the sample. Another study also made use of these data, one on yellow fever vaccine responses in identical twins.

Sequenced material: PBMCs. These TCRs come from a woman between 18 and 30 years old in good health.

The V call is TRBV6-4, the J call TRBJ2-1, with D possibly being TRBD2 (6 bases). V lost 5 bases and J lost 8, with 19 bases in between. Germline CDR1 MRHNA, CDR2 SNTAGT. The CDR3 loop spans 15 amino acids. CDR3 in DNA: TGTGCCAGCAGTCGGGGAGGCGGCGCAGTCGATGAGCAGTTCTTC. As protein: CASSRGGGAVDEQFF.

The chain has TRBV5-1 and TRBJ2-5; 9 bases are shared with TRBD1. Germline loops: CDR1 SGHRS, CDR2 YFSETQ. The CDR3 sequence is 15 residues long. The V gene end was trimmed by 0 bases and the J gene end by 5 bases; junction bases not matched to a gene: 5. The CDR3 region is CASSLGDRAVETQYF. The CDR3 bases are TGCGCCAGCAGCTTGGGGGACAGGGCGGTGGAGACCCAGTACTTC.

CDR3 coding DNA: TGTGCCAGCAGTTTAGGCACAGGGGTGTTGGGGAATCAGCCCCAGCATTTT. This sequence encodes CASSLGTGVLGNQPQHF. The chain has TRBV12-3 or TRBV12-4 and TRBJ1-5, with 7 bases that match TRBD1. V shed 1 base, J shed 4 bases, and the junction held 10 bases outside the gene matches. The CDR3 is 17 residues long.

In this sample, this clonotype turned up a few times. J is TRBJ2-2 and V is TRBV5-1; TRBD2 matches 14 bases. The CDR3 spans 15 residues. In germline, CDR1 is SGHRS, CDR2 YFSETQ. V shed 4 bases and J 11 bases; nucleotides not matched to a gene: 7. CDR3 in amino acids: CASSTRLAGGPELFF. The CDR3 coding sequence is TGCGCCAGCAGCACAAGACTAGCGGGAGGGCCCGAGCTGTTTTTT.

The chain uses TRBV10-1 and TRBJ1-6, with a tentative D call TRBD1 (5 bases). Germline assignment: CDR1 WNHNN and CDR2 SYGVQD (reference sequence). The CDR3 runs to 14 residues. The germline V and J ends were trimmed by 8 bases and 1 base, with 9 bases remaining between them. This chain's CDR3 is CASGDGSYNSPLHF. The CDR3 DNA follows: TGCGCCAGCGGGGACGGTTCCTATAATTCACCCCTCCACTTT.

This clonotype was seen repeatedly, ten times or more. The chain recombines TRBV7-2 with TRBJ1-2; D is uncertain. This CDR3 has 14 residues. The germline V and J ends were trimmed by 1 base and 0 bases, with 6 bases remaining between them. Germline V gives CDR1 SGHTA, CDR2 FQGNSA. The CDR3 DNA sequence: TGTGCCAGCAGCTTAGAGGCAGCTAACTATGGCTACACCTTC. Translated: CASSLEAANYGYTF. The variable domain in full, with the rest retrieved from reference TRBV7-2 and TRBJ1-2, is GAGVSQSPSNKVTEKGKDVELRCDPISGHTALYWYRQSLGQGLEFLIYFQGNSAPDKSGLPSDRFSAERTGGSVSTLTIQRTQQEDSAVYLCASSLEAANYGYTFGSGTRLTVV.

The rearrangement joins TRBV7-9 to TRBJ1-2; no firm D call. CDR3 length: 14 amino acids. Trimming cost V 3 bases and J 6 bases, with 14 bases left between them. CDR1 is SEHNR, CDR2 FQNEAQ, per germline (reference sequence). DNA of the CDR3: TGTGCCAGCAGCTTTTTGGGAGTGAACGATGGCTACACCTTC. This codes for CASSFLGVNDGYTF.

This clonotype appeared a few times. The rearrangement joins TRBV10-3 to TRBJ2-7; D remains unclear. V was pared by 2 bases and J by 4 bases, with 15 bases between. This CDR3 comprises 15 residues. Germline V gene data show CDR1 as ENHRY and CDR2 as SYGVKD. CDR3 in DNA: TGTGCCATCAGTGAGCCTGACCGGCACCCATACGAGCAGTACTTC. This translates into CAISEPDRHPYEQYF.

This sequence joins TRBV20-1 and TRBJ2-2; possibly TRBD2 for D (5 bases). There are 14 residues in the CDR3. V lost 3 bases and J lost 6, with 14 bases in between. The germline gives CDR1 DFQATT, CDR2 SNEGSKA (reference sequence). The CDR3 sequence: CSASSGADAGELFF. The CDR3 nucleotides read TGCAGTGCTAGCAGCGGAGCCGACGCCGGGGAGCTGTTTTTT.

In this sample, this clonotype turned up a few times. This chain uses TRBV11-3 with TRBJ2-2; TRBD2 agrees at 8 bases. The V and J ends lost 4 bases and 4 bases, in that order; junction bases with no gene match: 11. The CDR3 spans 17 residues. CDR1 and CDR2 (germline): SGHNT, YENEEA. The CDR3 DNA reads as TGTGCCAGCAGCTCGAGATGGACTAGCAGCTCCACCGGGGAGCTGTTTTTT. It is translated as CASSSRWTSSSTGELFF.

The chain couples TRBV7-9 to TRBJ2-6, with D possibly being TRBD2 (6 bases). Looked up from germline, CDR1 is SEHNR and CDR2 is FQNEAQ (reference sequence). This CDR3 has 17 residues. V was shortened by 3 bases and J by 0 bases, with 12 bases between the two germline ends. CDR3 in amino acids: CASSFGGLSSGANVLTF. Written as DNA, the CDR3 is TGTGCCAGCAGCTTTGGGGGACTGTCCTCTGGGGCCAACGTCCTGACTTTC. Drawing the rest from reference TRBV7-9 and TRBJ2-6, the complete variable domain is DTGVSQNPRHKITKRGQNVTFRCDPISEHNRLYWYRQTLGQGPEFLTYFQNEAQLEKSRLLSDRFSAERPKGSFSTLEIQRTEQGDSAMYLCASSFGGLSSGANVLTFGAGSRLTVL.

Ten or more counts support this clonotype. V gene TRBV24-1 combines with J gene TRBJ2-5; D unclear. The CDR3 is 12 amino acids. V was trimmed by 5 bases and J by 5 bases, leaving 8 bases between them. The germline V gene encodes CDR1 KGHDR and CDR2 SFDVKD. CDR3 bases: TGTGCCACCAGTGGACTTGGGGAGACCCAGTACTTC. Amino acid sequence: CATSGLGETQYF.

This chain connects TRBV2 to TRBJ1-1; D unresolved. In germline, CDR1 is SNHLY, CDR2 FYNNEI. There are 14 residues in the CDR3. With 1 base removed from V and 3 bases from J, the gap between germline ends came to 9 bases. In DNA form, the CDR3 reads TGTGCCAGCAGTGAAGGGCAGAAATACACTGAAGCTTTCTTT. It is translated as CASSEGQKYTEAFF.

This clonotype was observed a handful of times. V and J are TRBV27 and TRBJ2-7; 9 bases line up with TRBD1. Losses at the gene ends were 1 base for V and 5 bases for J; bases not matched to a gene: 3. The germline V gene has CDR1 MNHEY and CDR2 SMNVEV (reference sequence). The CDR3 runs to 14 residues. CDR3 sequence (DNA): TGTGCCAGCAGTTTATTGGGACAGGGCCACGAGCAGTACTTC. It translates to CASSLLGQGHEQYF.

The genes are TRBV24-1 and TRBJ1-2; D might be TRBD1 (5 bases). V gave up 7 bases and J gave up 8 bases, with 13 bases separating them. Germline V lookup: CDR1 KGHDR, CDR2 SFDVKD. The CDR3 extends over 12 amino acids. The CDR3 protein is CATRGREDGYTF. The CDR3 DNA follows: TGTGCCACCAGGGGCAGGGAGGACGGCTACACCTTC.

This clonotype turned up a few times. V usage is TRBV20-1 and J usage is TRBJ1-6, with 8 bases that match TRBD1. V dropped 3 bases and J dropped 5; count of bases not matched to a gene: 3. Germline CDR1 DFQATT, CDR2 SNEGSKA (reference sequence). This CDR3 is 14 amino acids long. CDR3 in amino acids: CSARRTGNNSPLHF. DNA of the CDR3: TGCAGTGCTAGGAGGACAGGGAATAATTCACCCCTCCACTTT.

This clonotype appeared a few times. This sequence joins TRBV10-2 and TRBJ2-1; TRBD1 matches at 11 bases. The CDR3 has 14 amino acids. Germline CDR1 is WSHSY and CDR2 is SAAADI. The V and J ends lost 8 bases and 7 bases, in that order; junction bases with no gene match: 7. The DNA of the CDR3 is TGCGCCAGCCGAGGACAGGGGGCTCTGAATGAGCAGTTCTTC. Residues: CASRGQGALNEQFF.

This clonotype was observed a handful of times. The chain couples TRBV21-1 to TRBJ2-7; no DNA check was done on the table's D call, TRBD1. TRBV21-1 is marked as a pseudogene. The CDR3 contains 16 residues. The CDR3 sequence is CASSKASGPSSYEQYF. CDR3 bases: TGTGCCAGCAGCAAAGCATCGGGACCGAGCTCCTACGAGCAGTACTTC.

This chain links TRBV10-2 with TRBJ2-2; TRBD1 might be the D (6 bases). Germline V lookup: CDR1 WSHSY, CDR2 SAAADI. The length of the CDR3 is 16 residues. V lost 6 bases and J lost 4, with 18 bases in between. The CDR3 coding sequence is TGCGCCAGCAGGAGCGACGGACAGCAAGGCACCGGGGAGCTGTTTTTT. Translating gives CASRSDGQQGTGELFF.

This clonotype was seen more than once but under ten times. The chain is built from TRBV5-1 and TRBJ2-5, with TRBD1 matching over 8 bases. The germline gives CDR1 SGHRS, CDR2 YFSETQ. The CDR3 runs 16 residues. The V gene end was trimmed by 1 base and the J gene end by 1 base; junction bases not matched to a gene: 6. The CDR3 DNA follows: TGCGCCAGCAGCTTGAATTCCGGGACAGGCCAAGAGACCCAGTACTTC. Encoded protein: CASSLNSGTGQETQYF. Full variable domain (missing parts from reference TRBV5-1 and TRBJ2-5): KAGVTQTPRYLIKTRGQQVTLSCSPISGHRSVSWYQQTPGQGLQFLFEYFSETQRNKGNFPGRFSGRQFSNSRSEMNVSTLELGDSALYLCASSLNSGTGQETQYFGPGTRLLVL.

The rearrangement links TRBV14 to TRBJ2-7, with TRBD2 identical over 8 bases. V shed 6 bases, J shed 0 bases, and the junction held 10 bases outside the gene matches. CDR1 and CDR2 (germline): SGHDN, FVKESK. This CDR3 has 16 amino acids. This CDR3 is CASSPRLATSSYEQYF. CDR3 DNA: TGTGCCAGCAGTCCGAGACTAGCGACGAGCTCCTACGAGCAGTACTTC.

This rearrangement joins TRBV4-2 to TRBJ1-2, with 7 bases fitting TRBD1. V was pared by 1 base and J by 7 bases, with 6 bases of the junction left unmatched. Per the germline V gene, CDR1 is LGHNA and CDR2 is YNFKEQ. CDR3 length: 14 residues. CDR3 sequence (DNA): TGTGCCAGCAGCCAAGGCGACAGGGAGGCTGGCTACACCTTC. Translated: CASSQGDREAGYTF.

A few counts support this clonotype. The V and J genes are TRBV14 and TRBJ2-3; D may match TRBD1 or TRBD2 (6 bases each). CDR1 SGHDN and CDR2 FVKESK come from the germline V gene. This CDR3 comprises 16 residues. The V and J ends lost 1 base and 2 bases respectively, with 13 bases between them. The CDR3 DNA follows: TGTGCCAGCAGCCAAGCCACGGGGGCCACCACAGATACGCAGTATTTT. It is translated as CASSQATGATTDTQYF.

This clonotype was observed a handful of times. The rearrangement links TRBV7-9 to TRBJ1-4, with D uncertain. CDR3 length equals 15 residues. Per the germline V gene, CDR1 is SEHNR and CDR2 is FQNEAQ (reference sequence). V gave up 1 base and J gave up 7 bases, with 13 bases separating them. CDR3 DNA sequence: TGTGCCAGCAGCTTAGACTCCTCGGGTTCTGAAAAACTGTTTTTT. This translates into CASSLDSSGSEKLFF. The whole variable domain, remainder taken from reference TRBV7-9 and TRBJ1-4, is DTGVSQNPRHKITKRGQNVTFRCDPISEHNRLYWYRQTLGQGPEFLTYFQNEAQLEKSRLLSDRFSAERPKGSFSTLEIQRTEQGDSAMYLCASSLDSSGSEKLFFGSGTQLSVL.

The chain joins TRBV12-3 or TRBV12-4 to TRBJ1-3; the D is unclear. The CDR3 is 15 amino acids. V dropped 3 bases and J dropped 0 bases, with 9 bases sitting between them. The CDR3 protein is CASSLSASSGNTIYF. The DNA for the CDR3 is TGTGCCAGCAGTTTGTCTGCTAGCTCTGGAAACACCATATATTTT.

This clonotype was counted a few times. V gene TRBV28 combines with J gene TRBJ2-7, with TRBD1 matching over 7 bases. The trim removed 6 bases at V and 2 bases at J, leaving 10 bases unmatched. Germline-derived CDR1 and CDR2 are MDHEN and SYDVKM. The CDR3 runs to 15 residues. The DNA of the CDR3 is TGTGCCAGCAGCGATATCCGGGACAGAGCCTACGAGCAGTACTTC. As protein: CASSDIRDRAYEQYF.

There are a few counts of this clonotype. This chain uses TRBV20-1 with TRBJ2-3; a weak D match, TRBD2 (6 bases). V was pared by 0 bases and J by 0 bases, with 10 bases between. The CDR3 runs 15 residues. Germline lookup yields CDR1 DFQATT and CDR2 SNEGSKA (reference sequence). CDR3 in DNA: TGCAGTGCTAGAGATACGGGGGTGAGCACAGATACGCAGTATTTT. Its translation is CSARDTGVSTDTQYF.

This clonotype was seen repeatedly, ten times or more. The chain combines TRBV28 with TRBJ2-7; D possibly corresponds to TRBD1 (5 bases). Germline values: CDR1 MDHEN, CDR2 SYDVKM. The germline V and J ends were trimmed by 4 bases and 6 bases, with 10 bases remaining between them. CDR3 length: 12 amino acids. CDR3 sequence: CASSWGKFEQYF. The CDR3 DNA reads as TGTGCCAGCAGTTGGGGCAAATTCGAGCAGTACTTC.

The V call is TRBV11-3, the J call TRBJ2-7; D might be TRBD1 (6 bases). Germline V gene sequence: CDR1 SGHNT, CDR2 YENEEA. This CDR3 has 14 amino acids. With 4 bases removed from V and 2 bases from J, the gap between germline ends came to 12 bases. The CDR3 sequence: CASSSTGQTYEQYF. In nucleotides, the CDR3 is TGTGCCAGCAGCTCGACCGGACAGACCTACGAGCAGTACTTC.

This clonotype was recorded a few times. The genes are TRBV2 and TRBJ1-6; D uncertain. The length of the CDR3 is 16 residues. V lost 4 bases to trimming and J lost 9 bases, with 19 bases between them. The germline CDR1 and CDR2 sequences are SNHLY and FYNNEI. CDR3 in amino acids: CASSGGLSIVGSPLHF. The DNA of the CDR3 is TGTGCCAGCAGTGGGGGTTTGAGTATTGTTGGTTCACCCCTCCACTTT.

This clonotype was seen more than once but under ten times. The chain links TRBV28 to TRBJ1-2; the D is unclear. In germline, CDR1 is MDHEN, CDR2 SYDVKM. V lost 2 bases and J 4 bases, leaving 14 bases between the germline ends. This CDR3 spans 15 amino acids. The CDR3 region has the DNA TGTGCCAGCAGTTTACGGCCGGACTCAGGCTATGGCTACACCTTC. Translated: CASSLRPDSGYGYTF.

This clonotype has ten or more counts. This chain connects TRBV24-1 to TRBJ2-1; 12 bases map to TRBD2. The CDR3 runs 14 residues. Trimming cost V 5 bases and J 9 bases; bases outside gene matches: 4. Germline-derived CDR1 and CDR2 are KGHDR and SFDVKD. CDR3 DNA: TGTGCCACCAGTGGTTCTAGCGGGAGGGGTGAGCAGTTCTTC. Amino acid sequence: CATSGSSGRGEQFF.